This TCR beta chain was recorded in a study of blood T cell repertoires in COVID-19. Overall study context: The United States, Italy and Spain were the sources of the acute and convalescent COVID-19 samples. Sample material is recorded as cDNA or gDNA derived from T cells, B-cell-depleted T cells, or PBMCs.

This clone was seen a few times. In the authors' methods: Amplification of reference gene primers provided the estimated nucleated cell counts. Only in-frame clones appear in the TCRdb table, and some are missing; sequencing was by immunoSEQ multiplex PCR. The DNA gave D and trimming, while V, J and clone size come from that table. The table includes 120,000 or so clones, roughly 90% detected once. The CDR3 spans 15 residues. V dropped 1 base and J dropped 2; count of bases not matched to a gene: 2. Germline values: CDR1 LGHNT, CDR2 FRNRAP. This clonotype was obtained from a man over 45 with acute or convalescent COVID-19. The chain couples TRBV12-5 to TRBJ2-7; 10 bases agree with TRBD1. The sequenced sample consisted of peripheral blood. The CDR3 DNA is TGTGCTAGTGGTTTGGGCGGGACAGGGGCCTACGAGCAGTACTTC. Amino acids: CASGLGGTGAYEQYF.